What follows are 20 T cell receptor beta chains derived from one specimen sequenced in a study of T cell repertoires in cytomegalovirus infection. Using its own MiXCR run on the reads, TCRdb lists one record per CDR3 protein. This sample has 150,000 or so distinct CDR3 sequences, with about 6.1% found just once. The source material was PBMCs. All receptors come from a human donor in good health (CMV status not recorded). Some clones in this sample may be carry-over from other donors' samples.

This clonotype has a count of ten or more. The chain has TRBV7-3 and TRBJ2-3, with D maybe TRBD2 (7 bases). The length of the CDR3 is 14 residues. V was trimmed by 5 bases and J by 4 bases, leaving 13 bases between them. Looked up from germline, CDR1 is SGHTA and CDR2 is FQGTGA. CDR3 in amino acids: CASSRGGGADTQYF. The DNA for the CDR3 is TGTGCCAGCAGCCGAGGGGGGGGGGCAGATACGCAGTATTTT.

This clonotype came up many times. V and J are TRBV12-3 or TRBV12-4 and TRBJ1-3; 7 nucleotides agree with TRBD1. The V segment lost 3 bases and the J segment 1 base; nucleotides outside the gene matches: 3. The CDR3 runs 15 residues. CDR3 coding DNA: TGTGCCAGCAGTTTGACAGGGATATCTGGAAACACCATATATTTT. Protein: CASSLTGISGNTIYF.

This clonotype was seen many times. J is TRBJ2-7 and V is TRBV7-2; TRBD2 might be the D (6 bases). The V end was cut by 0 bases, the J end by 0 bases, with 6 bases between. Germline-derived CDR1 and CDR2 are SGHTA and FQGNSA. The CDR3 is made up of 14 amino acids. The DNA of the CDR3 is TGTGCCAGCAGCTTAGCCGGGGGCTCCTACGAGCAGTACTTC. Protein sequence: CASSLAGGSYEQYF.

By share, this clonotype ranks as medium-sized (0.01 to 0.1%). The CDR3 coding sequence is TGTGCCAGCAGCTTAGGTACTAGCGGGGGGGCCGTCTACGAGCAGTACTTC. Its protein is CASSLGTSGGAVYEQYF. The chain joins TRBV7-2 to TRBJ2-7; TRBD2 matches at 13 bases. The V segment lost 1 base and the J segment 3 bases; nucleotides outside the gene matches: 6. CDR1 SGHTA and CDR2 FQGNSA come from the germline V gene. The CDR3 spans 17 residues.

This clonotype has a single count. The chain is built from TRBV25-1 and TRBJ1-5; 7 bases fit TRBD1. Germline CDR1 reads MGHDK; CDR2 reads SYGVNS. The CDR3 is made up of 12 amino acids. With 8 bases clipped from V and 7 bases from J, the junction kept 5 bases outside the gene matches. Written as DNA, the CDR3 is TGTGCCAGCCAACAGGGGTACCAGCCCCAGCATTTT. This encodes CASQQGYQPQHF.

There are many counts of this clonotype. The chain links TRBV3-1 to TRBJ1-1; D is possibly TRBD1 (6 bases). The V gene's germline CDR1 is LGHDT and CDR2 YNNKEL (reference sequence). Trimming took 1 base from V and 6 from J, leaving 18 bases between them. CDR3 length equals 16 residues. CDR3 sequence: CASSQASAQGSAEAFF. The CDR3 region has the DNA TGTGCCAGCAGCCAAGCCTCCGCACAGGGTAGCGCTGAAGCTTTCTTT. The full variable domain, in which reference TRBV3-1 and TRBJ1-1 provide the parts outside the CDR3, is DTAVSQTPKYLVTQMGNDKSIKCEQNLGHDTMYWYKQDSKKFLKIMFSYNNKELIINETVPNRFSPKSPDKAHLNLHINSLELGDSAVYFCASSQASAQGSAEAFFGQGTRLTVV.

The CDR3 DNA reads TGCAGTGCTATTAGGGGCCACGAGCAGTACTTC. Translated, it gives CSAIRGHEQYF. V and J are TRBV20-1 and TRBJ2-7; TRBD1 is a possible D gene (5 bases). Germline V gives CDR1 DFQATT, CDR2 SNEGSKA (reference sequence). Trimming shortened V by 4 bases and J by 5 bases, and 9 bases separated the two germline ends. The CDR3 length is 11 residues.

There are many counts of this clonotype. The chain is built from TRBV29-1 and TRBJ1-5; 8 positions agree with TRBD1. V trimming: 3 bases; J trimming: 5 bases; junction bases outside the gene matches: 0. The CDR3 has 12 residues. Germline V gene lookup returns CDR1 SQVTM and CDR2 ANQGSEA. Here the CDR3 DNA reads TGCAGCGTTGAGACAGGGGATCAGCCCCAGCATTTT. The encoded protein is CSVETGDQPQHF.

This clonotype was seen at least ten times. The gene calls are TRBV7-2 and TRBJ1-1, with D possibly TRBD1 on 6 matching bases. Germline CDR1 reads SGHTA; CDR2 reads FQGNSA. V was shortened by 5 bases and J by 1 base, with 11 bases between the two germline ends. This CDR3 is 14 amino acids long. CDR3: CASSSGQTNTEAFF. The CDR3 DNA follows: TGTGCCAGCAGCAGCGGACAGACGAACACTGAAGCTTTCTTT. The full variable domain, with the rest looked up from reference TRBV7-2 and TRBJ1-1, is GAGVSQSPSNKVTEKGKDVELRCDPISGHTALYWYRQSLGQGLEFLIYFQGNSAPDKSGLPSDRFSAERTGGSVSTLTIQRTQQEDSAVYLCASSSGQTNTEAFFGQGTRLTVV.

The table lists this clonotype with many counts. This chain connects TRBV14 to TRBJ2-7; D not resolved. CDR1 is SGHDN, CDR2 FVKESK, per germline. The CDR3 has 16 residues. V was trimmed by 3 bases and J by 3 bases, leaving 18 bases between them. CDR3 sequence reads: CASSQTLGPRVYEQYF. The CDR3 bases are TGTGCCAGCAGCCAGACCCTCGGACCCCGGGTCTACGAGCAGTACTTC.

The V call is TRBV23-1, the J call TRBJ2-7; weak D call: TRBD2 (5 bases). TRBV23-1 is an ORF, with its function uncertain. The ends were cut back, 0 bases at V and 2 bases at J, with 8 bases in the middle. The CDR3 is made up of 14 amino acids. CDR3 protein: CASSQSNGAYEQYF. The DNA for the CDR3 is TGCGCCAGCAGTCAATCGAACGGGGCCTACGAGCAGTACTTC.

This clonotype was counted between two and nine times. This sequence joins TRBV7-2 and TRBJ1-2, with D possibly matching TRBD1 (5 bases). CDR3 size: 15 residues. Looked up from germline, CDR1 is SGHTA and CDR2 is FQGNSA. V was cut by 1 base and J by 6 bases, with 15 bases left in between. Here the CDR3 DNA reads TGTGCCAGCAGCTTAGGAGGGGCAGGGCTAAATGGCTACACCTTC. Its protein product is CASSLGGAGLNGYTF.

This clonotype was observed at least ten times. V usage is TRBV7-2 and J usage is TRBJ1-3, with D hard to call. CDR3 length: 16 residues. The V and J ends lost 1 base and 0 bases respectively, with 10 bases between them. Germline V gene sequence: CDR1 SGHTA, CDR2 FQGNSA. CDR3 sequence: CASSLGTKLSGNTIYF. The CDR3, as DNA: TGTGCCAGCAGCTTAGGGACGAAGCTCTCTGGAAACACCATATATTTT. Full variable domain (remainder filled in from reference TRBV7-2 and TRBJ1-3): GAGVSQSPSNKVTEKGKDVELRCDPISGHTALYWYRQSLGQGLEFLIYFQGNSAPDKSGLPSDRFSAERTGGSVSTLTIQRTQQEDSAVYLCASSLGTKLSGNTIYFGEGSWLTVV.

This clonotype was observed at least ten times. J is TRBJ1-6 and V is TRBV18, with unresolved D. CDR3 size: 14 residues. The ends were cut back, 0 bases at V and 7 bases at J, with 7 bases in the middle. The germline V gene encodes CDR1 KGHSH and CDR2 LQKENI. CDR3 DNA: TGTGCCAGCTCACCACCCCTGGCCAATTCACCCCTCCACTTT. Its translation: CASSPPLANSPLHF. Drawing the rest from reference TRBV18 and TRBJ1-6, the complete variable domain is NAGVMQNPRHLVRRRGQEARLRCSPMKGHSHVYWYRQLPEEGLKFMVYLQKENIIDESGMPKERFSAEFPKEGPSILRIQQVVRGDSAAYFCASSPPLANSPLHFGNGTRLTVT.

The sample holds many counts of this clonotype. The chain couples TRBV28 to TRBJ2-7; 10 bases agree with TRBD2. V shed 5 bases and J 0 bases; nucleotides not matched to a gene: 7. CDR1 and CDR2 (germline): MDHEN, SYDVKM. The CDR3 contains 16 residues. The CDR3 loop reads CASSPTAGGTSYEQYF. CDR3 DNA sequence: TGTGCCAGCAGTCCAACAGCGGGGGGGACCTCCTACGAGCAGTACTTC.

The J gene is TRBJ1-3, the V gene TRBV29-1; D call uncertain. Germline assignment: CDR1 SQVTM and CDR2 ANQGSEA. The CDR3 consists of 14 residues. V was trimmed by 5 bases and J by 0 bases, leaving 11 bases between them. CDR3 DNA sequence: TGCAGCGTTCTCGCCGACTACTCTGGAAACACCATATATTTT. It codes for CSVLADYSGNTIYF.

There are many counts of this clonotype. This chain links TRBV12-3 or TRBV12-4 with TRBJ2-1; 8 nucleotides line up with TRBD1. The CDR3 is 15 residues long. The V segment lost 3 bases and the J segment 6 bases; nucleotides outside the gene matches: 7. CDR3 nucleotides: TGTGCCAGCAGTTTCCCCGCGGGACAGGTCAATGAGCAGTTCTTC. Translation: CASSFPAGQVNEQFF.

This clonotype has just a few counts. The gene calls are TRBV4-2 and TRBJ2-7; 8 nucleotides align to TRBD1. Germline CDR1 and CDR2: LGHNA and YNFKEQ. The CDR3 is made up of 18 amino acids. V shed 0 bases, J shed 0 bases, and the junction held 10 bases outside the gene matches. The CDR3 loop is CASSQDRQGSTTSYEQYF. The CDR3 DNA reads as TGTGCCAGCAGCCAAGACCGACAGGGGAGTACCACCTCCTACGAGCAGTACTTC.

At least ten counts were recorded for this clonotype. The chain has TRBV7-2 and TRBJ2-1; 11 bases agree with TRBD2. J gave up 7 bases and V 4 bases, and 12 bases lay outside the gene matches. CDR1 and CDR2 from the germline V gene are SGHTA and FQGNSA. The CDR3 runs 17 residues. CDR3 sequence: CASSSKPPGTSGNEQFF. Written as DNA, the CDR3 is TGTGCCAGCAGCTCTAAGCCCCCCGGGACTAGCGGTAATGAGCAGTTCTTC.

In this sample, this clonotype turned up many times. J is TRBJ1-5 and V is TRBV6-2 or TRBV6-3; D is unresolved. CDR1 is MNHEY and CDR2 is SVGEGT in the germline V gene. V lost 6 bases, J lost 3 bases, and 12 bases lay in between. This CDR3 is built from 14 residues. In nucleotides, the CDR3 is TGTGCCAGCAGCCGGGTTAACCCCAATCAGCCCCAGCATTTT. Its translation: CASSRVNPNQPQHF.